Shown below are 27 T cell receptor beta chains from a single sample sequenced in a study of early T cells in non-severe SARS-CoV-2 infection. TCRdb called the 5' RACE reads again in MiXCR, with one record for every CDR3 protein. The table includes roughly 53,000 distinct CDR3 sequences, 12% detected once. Sample: whole blood, taken at baseline. The receptors were gathered from an adult who was a healthcare worker with PCR-confirmed SARS-CoV-2 infection or an uninfected control (not recorded which).

The chain uses TRBV5-1 and TRBJ1-3; D ambiguous. V dropped 5 bases and J dropped 2 bases, with 11 bases sitting between them. The CDR3 contains 14 residues. Per the germline V gene, CDR1 is SGHRS and CDR2 is YFSETQ. The CDR3: CASSPGSAGNTIYF. The CDR3 DNA reads TGCGCCAGCAGTCCTGGGAGCGCTGGAAACACCATATATTTT.

Only a few counts were recorded for this clonotype. The chain joins TRBV27 to TRBJ2-7; 7 bases align to TRBD2. The CDR3 loop spans 16 amino acids. In germline, CDR1 is MNHEY, CDR2 SMNVEV (reference sequence). J lost 2 bases, V lost 3 bases, and 10 bases had no gene match. CDR3 sequence reads: CASSLLGAGLAYEQYF. The CDR3 DNA reads TGTGCCAGCAGTTTGTTGGGAGCGGGGCTTGCCTACGAGCAGTACTTC.

Many counts were recorded for this clonotype. The chain uses TRBV28 and TRBJ2-3; 9 nucleotides match TRBD1. The CDR3 totals 15 residues. V shed 6 bases, J shed 2 bases, and the junction held 6 bases outside the gene matches. From germline, CDR1 is MDHEN and CDR2 SYDVKM. Here the CDR3 reads CASRGTGQNTDTQYF. CDR3 coding DNA: TGTGCCAGCAGAGGGACAGGGCAAAACACAGATACGCAGTATTTT. Together with reference TRBV28 and TRBJ2-3, the CDR3 gives the full variable domain: DVKVTQSSRYLVKRTGEKVFLECVQDMDHENMFWYRQDPGLGLRLIYFSYDVKMKEKGDIPEGYSVSREKKERFSLILESASTNQTSMYLCASRGTGQNTDTQYFGPGTRLTVL.

J is TRBJ2-7 and V is TRBV12-3 or TRBV12-4, with 9 bases that match TRBD2. Trimming took 8 bases from V and 1 from J; bases not matched to a gene: 6. CDR3 length equals 14 residues. CDR3 sequence (DNA): TGTGCCAGCCGCTGGCGGGAGGGATCCTACGAGCAGTACTTC. Its protein product is CASRWREGSYEQYF.

A few counts support this clonotype. V and J are TRBV18 and TRBJ1-5, with 8 bases fitting TRBD1. The CDR3 loop spans 14 amino acids. The germline V gene encodes CDR1 KGHSH and CDR2 LQKENI. With 3 bases clipped from V and 4 bases from J, the junction kept 2 bases outside the gene matches. Written as DNA, the CDR3 is TGTGCCAGCTCACCGGGACAGGTGAATCAGCCCCAGCATTTT. Protein sequence: CASSPGQVNQPQHF.

V usage is TRBV10-3 and J usage is TRBJ2-5; 8 bases align to TRBD1. V shed 10 bases, J shed 3 bases, and the junction held 10 bases outside the gene matches. The CDR3 is 14 amino acids. Germline V CDR1 and CDR2: ENHRY, SYGVKD. CDR3 region: CATRVGQGKETQYF. DNA of the CDR3: TGTGCCACCCGGGTAGGACAGGGTAAAGAGACCCAGTACTTC.

CDR3 sequence (DNA): TGTGCCAGCAGCCAAGGTCAGGGGAATTTCCACGAGCAGTACTTC. Encoded protein: CASSQGQGNFHEQYF. The rearrangement joins TRBV3-1 to TRBJ2-7; D might be TRBD1 (6 bases). The V gene's germline CDR1 is LGHDT and CDR2 YNNKEL (reference sequence). The CDR3 runs to 15 residues. V dropped 1 base and J dropped 5 bases, with 15 bases sitting between them.

In this sample, this clonotype turned up a few times. The chain combines TRBV18 with TRBJ2-5; D is unclear. V lost 5 bases to trimming and J lost 5 bases, with 12 bases between them. Germline V lookup: CDR1 KGHSH, CDR2 LQKENI. The CDR3 runs 13 residues. The CDR3 spells CASSSRLGETQYF. The CDR3, as DNA: TGTGCCAGCTCATCTCGGCTGGGGGAGACCCAGTACTTC.

This clonotype was recorded a few times. The chain has TRBV11-2 and TRBJ1-2; D not certain. CDR3 size: 16 residues. The germline gives CDR1 SGHAT, CDR2 FQNNGV. V dropped 4 bases and J dropped 4 bases, with 19 bases sitting between them. The CDR3, as DNA: TGTGCCAGCAGCTCTACTACTATCTACCACCTCTATGGCTACACCTTC. It is translated as CASSSTTIYHLYGYTF.

The J gene is TRBJ2-5, the V gene TRBV24-1; 13 bases map to TRBD2. The CDR3 runs to 14 residues. The germline V gene encodes CDR1 KGHDR and CDR2 SFDVKD. The V and J ends lost 10 bases and 0 bases, in that order; junction bases with no gene match: 1. The CDR3 DNA is TGTGCCACAGGGACTAGCGGGGACCAAGAGACCCAGTACTTC. The encoded protein is CATGTSGDQETQYF.

By sample fraction, this clonotype is medium-sized. The rearrangement joins TRBV6-1 to TRBJ2-1; D uncertain. Per the germline V gene, CDR1 is MNHNS and CDR2 is SASEGT. CDR3 length equals 14 residues. V was trimmed by 6 bases and J by 6 bases, leaving 15 bases between them. The CDR3 is CASRAWVRINEQFF. CDR3 DNA sequence: TGTGCCAGCAGGGCCTGGGTCCGAATCAATGAGCAGTTCTTC.

V usage is TRBV12-3 or TRBV12-4 and J usage is TRBJ1-2; 9 bases are shared with TRBD1. The CDR3 consists of 13 residues. V was clipped by 5 bases and J by 7 bases; unmatched bases: 5. The CDR3 nucleotides are TGTGCCAGCAGTCGGGAGGGACAGGGTGGCTACACCTTC. This translates into CASSREGQGGYTF.

This clonotype came up many times. The chain recombines TRBV12-3 or TRBV12-4 with TRBJ2-7; 8 bases align to TRBD2. This CDR3 region has 15 residues. The J segment lost 6 bases and the V segment lost 6 bases, leaving 13 bases of the junction unmatched. CDR3 residues: CASSPGTSLPGEQYF. CDR3 DNA sequence: TGTGCCAGCAGCCCCGGGACTAGTCTCCCAGGCGAGCAGTACTTC.

V gene TRBV29-1 combines with J gene TRBJ1-5; D may be TRBD1 (6 bases). Trimming stripped 6 bases from V and 7 bases from J, with 16 bases between. The germline V gene has CDR1 SQVTM and CDR2 ANQGSEA. The CDR3 has 13 amino acids. The CDR3 sequence: CSVFTGKGQPQHF. DNA of the CDR3: TGCAGCGTCTTCACAGGGAAGGGGCAGCCCCAGCATTTT.

There are many counts of this clonotype. The chain has TRBV4-2 and TRBJ2-1, with a tentative D call TRBD2 (5 bases). This CDR3 has 15 residues. Trimming left V 4 bases short and J 5 bases short, with 15 bases between. CDR1 LGHNA and CDR2 YNFKEQ come from the germline V gene. The CDR3 region is CASSPRAESDNEQFF. DNA for the CDR3: TGTGCCAGCAGCCCGCGAGCGGAGTCCGACAATGAGCAGTTCTTC.

There are a few counts of this clonotype. The V gene is TRBV20-1, the J gene TRBJ1-1, with D possibly matching TRBD1 (6 bases). Trimming removed 3 bases at V and 0 bases at J, with 11 bases between. In germline, CDR1 is DFQATT, CDR2 SNEGSKA (reference sequence). The CDR3 totals 14 residues. CDR3 in DNA: TGCAGTGCTAGGAGGGGGGATTTGAACACTGAAGCTTTCTTT. Its translation is CSARRGDLNTEAFF.

In this sample, this clonotype turned up a few times. This chain joins TRBV19 and TRBJ2-1; D is ambiguous. V shed 3 bases and J shed 2 bases, with 5 bases lying between them. Germline-derived CDR1 and CDR2 are LNHDA and SQIVND (reference sequence). The CDR3 is made up of 13 amino acids. CDR3 loop: CASSMAAYNEQFF. CDR3 nucleotide sequence: TGTGCCAGTAGTATGGCAGCCTACAATGAGCAGTTCTTC.

This clonotype was counted at least ten times. The chain employs TRBV20-1 and TRBJ2-3, with 9 bases matching TRBD1. The CDR3 covers 16 residues. The V gene's germline CDR1 is DFQATT and CDR2 SNEGSKA (reference sequence). V trimming: 0 bases; J trimming: 6 bases; junction bases outside the gene matches: 10. The CDR3 loop reads CSARDPGQGVSDTQYF. In DNA, the CDR3 is TGCAGTGCTAGAGATCCGGGACAGGGTGTGTCGGATACGCAGTATTTT.

This clonotype was observed a few times. The chain employs TRBV19 and TRBJ1-1; the D is unclear. The CDR3 consists of 12 residues. The germline CDR1 and CDR2 sequences are LNHDA and SQIVND (reference sequence). The ends were cut back, 11 bases at V and 6 bases at J, with 16 bases in the middle. The CDR3 spells CASRPGGPEAFF. CDR3 DNA: TGTGCCTCTCGTCCGGGTGGGCCTGAAGCTTTCTTT. The entire variable domain, with the rest obtained from reference TRBV19 and TRBJ1-1, is as follows: DGGITQSPKYLFRKEGQNVTLSCEQNLNHDAMYWYRQDPGQGLRLIYYSQIVNDFQKGDIAEGYSVSREKKESFPLTVTSAQKNPTAFYLCASRPGGPEAFFGQGTRLTVV.

This clonotype was recorded a few times. The rearrangement joins TRBV7-6 to TRBJ2-2; 7 positions match TRBD2. Germline values: CDR1 SGHVS, CDR2 FNYEAQ. The CDR3 runs 18 residues. V gave up 0 bases and J gave up 2 bases; unmatched junction bases: 9. CDR3 coding DNA: TGTGCCAGCAGCTTAGCCCCCATCAGCGGGACTAACACCGGGGAGCTGTTTTTT. This sequence encodes CASSLAPISGTNTGELFF.

This clonotype was seen a few times. The chain uses TRBV5-1 and TRBJ2-1; TRBD2 agrees at 14 bases. Germline V gene lookup returns CDR1 SGHRS and CDR2 YFSETQ. There are 15 residues in the CDR3. The V gene end was trimmed by 4 bases and the J gene end by 5 bases; junction bases not matched to a gene: 2. The CDR3 reads CASSPGLAGDNEQFF. In DNA, the CDR3 is TGCGCCAGCAGCCCGGGACTAGCGGGAGACAATGAGCAGTTCTTC.

This clonotype was counted a few times. The chain joins TRBV6-2 or TRBV6-3 to TRBJ1-5; 7 bases map to TRBD1. Germline V gene sequence: CDR1 MNHEY, CDR2 SVGEGT. V trimming: 5 bases; J trimming: 10 bases; junction bases outside the gene matches: 8. CDR3 length: 13 amino acids. The CDR3 sequence: CASSDRDVAPQHF. Here the CDR3 DNA reads TGTGCCAGCAGTGACAGGGATGTGGCTCCCCAGCATTTT.

The chain links TRBV12-3 or TRBV12-4 to TRBJ1-6, with 9 bases fitting TRBD1. With V trimmed by 5 bases and J by 7 bases, 6 bases remained unmatched. This CDR3 region has 15 residues. The CDR3 loop reads CASSPRQGVNSPLHF. Written as DNA, the CDR3 is TGTGCCAGCAGTCCTCGACAGGGGGTAAATTCACCCCTCCACTTT.

About this clonotype: Germline is not matched at one junction end, which may reflect a read error. The chain employs TRBV13 and TRBJ2-7; TRBD2 matches at 8 bases. Germline CDR1 reads PRHDT; CDR2 reads FYEKMQ (reference sequence). The CDR3 consists of 13 residues. The CDR3 spells CTSSPWRGDEQYF. CDR3 sequence (DNA): TGTACCAGCAGCCCATGGCGGGGGGACGAGCAGTACTTC.

There are a few counts of this clonotype. The chain employs TRBV20-1 and TRBJ1-2, with no clear D. The length of the CDR3 is 12 residues. Trimming removed 0 bases from V and 4 bases from J, with 6 bases in between. Germline V gene data show CDR1 as DFQATT and CDR2 as SNEGSKA (reference sequence). The CDR3 region is CSAREGTYGYTF. CDR3 nucleotides: TGCAGTGCTAGAGAGGGCACCTATGGCTACACCTTC.

The CDR3 bases are TGTGCCATCATGACTCCTAGCTCCTACGAGCAGTACTTC. Its translation: CAIMTPSSYEQYF. The J gene is TRBJ2-7, the V gene TRBV6-8; no firm D call. V gave up 10 bases and J gave up 0 bases, with 13 bases separating them. Germline lookup yields CDR1 MNHGY and CDR2 SAAAGT. The CDR3 has 13 amino acids.

The chain links TRBV2 to TRBJ1-5; 10 positions agree with TRBD1. The ends lost 8 bases at V and 3 bases at J; junction bases unmatched: 7. CDR3 length: 15 amino acids. CDR1 is SNHLY and CDR2 is FYNNEI in the germline V gene. The CDR3 loop reads CASRRTGGTNQPQHF. In DNA form, the CDR3 reads TGTGCCAGCCGGAGGACAGGGGGGACCAATCAGCCCCAGCATTTT.